The 23 T cell receptor beta chains below all came from one sample that was sequenced in a study of early T cells in non-severe SARS-CoV-2 infection. TCRdb redid the calling of the 5' RACE reads with MiXCR, one entry per CDR3 protein. The table shows 50,000 to 65,000 distinct CDR3 sequences, with around 20% occurring only once. Sample: whole blood, taken at baseline. The receptors come from an adult who was a healthcare worker with PCR-confirmed SARS-CoV-2 infection or an uninfected control (not recorded which).

This clonotype came up a few times. DNA for the CDR3: TGTGCCAGGAACCGGGACAGGGGGCTATACGAGCAGTACTTC. Amino acid sequence: CARNRDRGLYEQYF. The chain uses TRBV11-3 and TRBJ2-7, with 12 bases matching TRBD1. The CDR3 contains 14 residues. J lost 4 bases, V lost 9 bases, and 7 bases had no gene match. Germline V gene lookup returns CDR1 SGHNT and CDR2 YENEEA. Using reference TRBV11-3 and TRBJ2-7 for the parts outside the CDR3, the full variable domain is EAGVVQSPRYKIIEKKQPVAFWCNPISGHNTLYWYLQNLGQGPELLIRYENEEAVDDSQLPKDRFSAERLKGVDSTLKIQPAELGDSAVYLCARNRDRGLYEQYFGPGTRLTVT.

This clonotype has a handful of counts. The V call is TRBV5-1, the J call TRBJ2-3; D uncertain. V was trimmed by 7 bases and J by 5 bases, leaving 23 bases between them. CDR3 size: 16 residues. Per the germline V gene, CDR1 is SGHRS and CDR2 is YFSETQ. CDR3 bases: TGCGCCAGCCAAAACCCCCATCCAGCCTCGGGAGATACGCAGTATTTT. It translates to CASQNPHPASGDTQYF.

This clonotype was observed a handful of times. This chain connects TRBV5-1 to TRBJ2-1; no definite D call. Trimming took 1 base from V and 9 from J, leaving 14 bases between them. CDR1 and CDR2 (germline): SGHRS, YFSETQ. This CDR3 is 14 amino acids long. CDR3 in amino acids: CASSLSPPSVEQFF. Written as DNA, the CDR3 is TGCGCCAGCAGCTTGTCCCCCCCCTCGGTTGAGCAGTTCTTC.

This clonotype was seen more than once but under ten times. The CDR3 DNA follows: TGTGCCAGCAGTTCCCCGGCCGTTCGCGAGCAGTACTTC. This codes for CASSSPAVREQYF. The V gene is TRBV7-9, the J gene TRBJ2-7; D is uncertain. V gave up 6 bases and J gave up 6 bases, with 15 bases separating them. CDR1 is SEHNR, CDR2 FQNEAQ, per germline (reference sequence). This CDR3 contains 13 residues.

The rearrangement uses TRBV12-3 or TRBV12-4 and TRBJ1-1, with 7 nucleotides matching TRBD1. The CDR3 sequence is 15 residues long. V lost 6 bases and J lost 5; bases outside the gene matches: 12. The CDR3: CASRPSQGERTEAFF. In nucleotides, the CDR3 is TGTGCCAGCAGGCCCTCCCAGGGGGAAAGGACTGAAGCTTTCTTT.

The gene calls are TRBV20-1 and TRBJ2-1, with a tentative D call TRBD2 (5 bases). This CDR3 has 13 residues. V dropped 6 bases and J dropped 7 bases, with 16 bases sitting between them. Germline values: CDR1 DFQATT, CDR2 SNEGSKA (reference sequence). This chain's CDR3 is CSARGLGGNEQFF. Written as DNA, the CDR3 is TGCAGTGCGCGTGGTCTAGGAGGAAATGAGCAGTTCTTC.

The rearrangement links TRBV6-5 to TRBJ2-3, with 7 bases matching TRBD1. From germline, CDR1 is MNHEY and CDR2 SVGAGI. The CDR3 runs 14 residues. J gave up 6 bases and V 0 bases, and 3 bases lay outside the gene matches. The CDR3 is CASSYSTGTDTQYF. CDR3 nucleotide sequence: TGTGCCAGCAGTTACTCGACAGGGACGGATACGCAGTATTTT.

This clonotype has only a few counts. The chain is built from TRBV2 and TRBJ1-2, with D perhaps TRBD1 (6 bases). Germline V gene lookup returns CDR1 SNHLY and CDR2 FYNNEI. Trimming left V 6 bases short and J 4 bases short, with 15 bases between. The CDR3 runs to 14 residues. CDR3 in DNA: TGTGCCAGCAGCACAGGGTTTTTCGCCTATGGCTACACCTTC. Protein sequence: CASSTGFFAYGYTF.

A few counts support this clonotype. The chain employs TRBV29-1 and TRBJ2-7; maybe TRBD2 (6 bases). This CDR3 contains 13 residues. The germline V and J ends were trimmed by 4 bases and 2 bases, with 12 bases remaining between them. Per germline, CDR1 SQVTM and CDR2 ANQGSEA. The CDR3 is CSVVAGIPYEQYF. The DNA of the CDR3 is TGCAGCGTTGTGGCGGGGATTCCCTACGAGCAGTACTTC.

This clonotype was observed a few times. The chain joins TRBV6-2 or TRBV6-3 to TRBJ2-5, with 9 nucleotides matching TRBD2. Germline loops: CDR1 MNHEY, CDR2 SVGEGT. V shed 10 bases and J 2 bases; nucleotides not matched to a gene: 8. The CDR3 is 14 amino acids. CDR3 bases: TGTGCCACCTCAAGACTAGCGGAACAAGAGACCCAGTACTTC. Amino acid sequence: CATSRLAEQETQYF.

This clonotype appeared a few times. The chain combines TRBV5-1 with TRBJ1-1; D is possibly TRBD1 (5 bases). Germline V gene lookup returns CDR1 SGHRS and CDR2 YFSETQ. Trimming stripped 1 base from V and 0 bases from J, with 10 bases between. CDR3 length: 15 residues. CDR3: CASSLYGALNTEAFF. The CDR3 DNA follows: TGCGCCAGCAGCTTGTATGGGGCTTTGAACACTGAAGCTTTCTTT.

V gene TRBV29-1 combines with J gene TRBJ2-7, with TRBD1 matching over 7 bases. Germline V gene sequence: CDR1 SQVTM, CDR2 ANQGSEA. CDR3 length equals 13 residues. The trim removed 6 bases at V and 4 bases at J, leaving 9 bases unmatched. The chain's CDR3 is CSVQGGPGYEQYF. CDR3 DNA sequence: TGCAGCGTGCAAGGGGGCCCGGGATACGAGCAGTACTTC.

This clonotype was observed a handful of times. The chain combines TRBV5-6 with TRBJ2-1; D unresolved. Germline V gives CDR1 SGHDT, CDR2 YYEEEE. The CDR3 loop spans 13 amino acids. V dropped 1 base and J dropped 5 bases, with 7 bases sitting between them. The chain's CDR3 is CASSLPANNEQFF. CDR3 in DNA: TGTGCCAGCAGCTTGCCGGCCAACAATGAGCAGTTCTTC.

This clonotype was observed a few times. The chain uses TRBV20-1 and TRBJ2-3; 7 nucleotides line up with TRBD2. Germline CDR1 is DFQATT and CDR2 is SNEGSKA (reference sequence). With 4 bases clipped from V and 1 base from J, the junction kept 11 bases outside the gene matches. There are 16 residues in the CDR3. The CDR3 bases are TGCAGTGCTACTGCCGGGGGGATTAGTGGCACAGATACGCAGTATTTT. It translates to CSATAGGISGTDTQYF.

The V call is TRBV6-1, the J call TRBJ1-1; possibly TRBD1 for D (6 bases). The CDR3 length is 12 residues. V was shortened by 8 bases and J by 4 bases, with 11 bases between the two germline ends. Germline loops: CDR1 MNHNS, CDR2 SASEGT. CDR3 nucleotide sequence: TGTGCCAGCCGCGGGGGCGGCACTGAAGCTTTCTTT. Translation: CASRGGGTEAFF.

This clonotype came up a few times. V usage is TRBV19 and J usage is TRBJ2-7; 7 bases map to TRBD1. From germline, CDR1 is LNHDA and CDR2 SQIVND (reference sequence). The V gene end was trimmed by 6 bases and the J gene end by 4 bases; junction bases not matched to a gene: 6. The CDR3 contains 13 residues. The CDR3 sequence is CASSRTGPYEQYF. The CDR3 DNA reads as TGTGCCAGTAGCCGGACAGGACCTTACGAGCAGTACTTC.

There are many counts of this clonotype. This chain connects TRBV2 to TRBJ1-5; D might be TRBD1 (5 bases). The germline V and J ends were trimmed by 3 bases and 2 bases, with 11 bases remaining between them. This CDR3 is 15 amino acids long. Germline CDR1 is SNHLY and CDR2 is FYNNEI. The chain's CDR3 is CASSDRVGGNQPQHF. The CDR3 region has the DNA TGTGCCAGCAGTGATCGGGTAGGGGGCAATCAGCCCCAGCATTTT. The full variable domain, rest sourced from reference TRBV2 and TRBJ1-5, is EPEVTQTPSHQVTQMGQEVILRCVPISNHLYFYWYRQILGQKVEFLVSFYNNEISEKSEIFDDQFSVERPDGSNFTLKIRSTKLEDSAMYFCASSDRVGGNQPQHFGDGTRLSIL.

CDR3 residues: CASSFSRDGGYTF. The CDR3 DNA follows: TGTGCCAGCAGCTTTTCCAGGGATGGCGGCTACACCTTC. The rearrangement uses TRBV7-9 and TRBJ1-2, with D maybe TRBD1 (5 bases). The CDR3 spans 13 residues. V was clipped by 3 bases and J by 8 bases, with 13 bases between them. Germline V gene sequence: CDR1 SEHNR, CDR2 FQNEAQ (reference sequence).

This chain joins TRBV29-1 and TRBJ2-3; TRBD1 matches 7 bases. The CDR3 is 13 amino acids. Trimming cost V 2 bases and J 6 bases; bases outside gene matches: 5. Germline-derived CDR1 and CDR2 are SQVTM and ANQGSEA. CDR3 residues: CSVETRQGDTQYF. The CDR3 nucleotides are TGCAGCGTTGAAACACGACAGGGTGATACGCAGTATTTT.

This clonotype was counted between two and nine times. The V gene is TRBV7-9, the J gene TRBJ2-5; unclear D gene. Trimming pared 2 bases from V and 2 bases from J, leaving 9 bases between. The CDR3 contains 14 residues. Germline lookup yields CDR1 SEHNR and CDR2 FQNEAQ (reference sequence). The CDR3 region is CASSLLPEQETQYF. CDR3 in DNA: TGTGCCAGCAGCTTATTGCCTGAGCAAGAGACCCAGTACTTC.

The chain combines TRBV10-3 with TRBJ2-3, with D hard to call. Germline CDR1 is ENHRY and CDR2 is SYGVKD. The CDR3 loop spans 12 amino acids. Trimming took off 0 bases at V and 6 bases at J, with 4 bases between the two ends. The chain's CDR3 is CAISESMDTQYF. The CDR3 DNA reads TGTGCCATCAGTGAGTCGATGGATACGCAGTATTTT.

This clonotype has a handful of counts. J is TRBJ1-1 and V is TRBV7-9; no firm D call. Trimming shortened V by 5 bases and J by 4 bases, and 11 bases separated the two germline ends. The CDR3 has 13 amino acids. From germline, CDR1 is SEHNR and CDR2 FQNEAQ (reference sequence). CDR3 DNA sequence: TGTGCCAGCAGCAACGCCTTGCGCACTGAAGCTTTCTTT. Its protein is CASSNALRTEAFF.

This chain uses TRBV7-2 with TRBJ1-2, with no clear D. This CDR3 comprises 15 residues. The V end lost 5 bases, the J end lost 2 bases, and 15 bases lay between the germline ends. Per germline, CDR1 SGHTA and CDR2 FQGNSA. The CDR3 coding sequence is TGTGCCAGCAGCCCCCTTGTGTCAGAGAACTATGGCTACACCTTC. Translated, it gives CASSPLVSENYGYTF.